This paragraph covers one TCR beta chain sequence. Its target is unknown. PCR was performed using 60 Vbeta and 13 Jbeta primers. In the study's own analysis: A later analysis counted approximately 88 million unique TCR beta chains, 9.5 million to 12 million shared. Repertoires were generated with immunoSEQ multiplex PCR, while TCRdb's copy carries only in-frame clones and drops some. V and J calls and clone size are copied from that table; D and trimming were computed from the DNA. The sample yields 150,000 to 200,000 clones, 85% seen once. This entry comes from a study of cytomegalovirus exposure and HLA in healthy donors. Notes on the study in general: Most subjects had HLA-A and HLA-B alleles reportedly predicted accurately by TCR beta sequences. TCR beta V- and J-gene trimming, according to a later analysis, was linked to a missense DCLRE1C variant. Across donors, presence/absence analyses took sequencing depth to be roughly uniform.

J gave up 0 bases and V 8 bases, and 5 bases lay outside the gene matches. Per germline, CDR1 SNHLY and CDR2 FYNNEI. The CDR3 is made up of 15 amino acids. The origin of this receptor is a boy aged 2 to 10 in good health and CMV-seronegative. This rearrangement joins TRBV2 to TRBJ2-2, with TRBD1 matching 8 bases. The sequenced sample consisted of PBMCs. This CDR3 is CASSLDRANTGELFF. The CDR3 bases are TGTGCCAGCTCCTTGGACAGGGCGAACACCGGGGAGCTGTTTTTT. The variable domain in full, completed from reference TRBV2 and TRBJ2-2, reads EPEVTQTPSHQVTQMGQEVILRCVPISNHLYFYWYRQILGQKVEFLVSFYNNEISEKSEIFDDQFSVERPDGSNFTLKIRSTKLEDSAMYFCASSLDRANTGELFFGEGSRLTVL.